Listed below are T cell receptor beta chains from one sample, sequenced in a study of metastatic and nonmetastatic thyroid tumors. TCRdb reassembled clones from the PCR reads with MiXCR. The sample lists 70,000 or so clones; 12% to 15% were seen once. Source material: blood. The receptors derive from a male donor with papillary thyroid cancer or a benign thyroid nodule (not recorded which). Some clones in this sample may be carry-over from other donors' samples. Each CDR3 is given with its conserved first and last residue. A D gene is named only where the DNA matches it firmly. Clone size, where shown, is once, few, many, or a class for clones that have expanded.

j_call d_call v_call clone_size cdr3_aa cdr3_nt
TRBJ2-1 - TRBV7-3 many CASSLWGSEQFF TGTGCCAGCAGCTTATGGGGGAGTGAGCAGTTCTTC
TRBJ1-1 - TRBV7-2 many CASSPLGQTNTEAFF TGTGCCAGCAGCCCTCTGGGTCAGACGAACACTGAAGCTTTCTTT
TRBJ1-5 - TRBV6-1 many CASRLGAQREQPQHF TGTGCCAGCAGGCTCGGGGCACAGAGGGAACAGCCCCAGCATTTT
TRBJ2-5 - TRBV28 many CASSSQMALRTQYF TGTGCCAGCAGTTCCCAGATGGCCCTGAGGACCCAGTACTTC
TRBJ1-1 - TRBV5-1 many CASSFGPDTEAFF TGCGCCAGCAGCTTCGGACCTGACACTGAAGCTTTCTTT
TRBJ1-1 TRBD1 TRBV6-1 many CASSFTGDLVDEAFF TGTGCCAGCAGTTTCACAGGGGACCTAGTTGATGAAGCTTTCTTT
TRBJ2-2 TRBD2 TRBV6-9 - CASSYRCLGLAGGPDTGELFF TGTGCCAGCAGTTATAGATGCCTGGGGCTAGCGGGAGGTCCCGACACCGGGGAGCTGTTTTTT
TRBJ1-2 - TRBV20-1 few CSASTGIGVGYGYTF TGCAGTGCTAGCACAGGGATAGGGGTTGGGTATGGCTACACCTTC
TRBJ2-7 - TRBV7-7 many CASSPRPRARVYEQYF TGTGCTAGCAGCCCAAGACCGAGGGCAAGGGTCTACGAGCAGTACTTC
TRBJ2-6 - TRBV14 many CASSPNPTIRVAGANVLTF TGTGCCAGCAGCCCTAACCCGACGATCAGGGTCGCTGGGGCCAACGTCCTGACTTTC
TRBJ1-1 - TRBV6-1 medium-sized CASSDRGRGNTEAFF TGTGCCAGCAGTGACAGGGGAAGAGGCAACACTGAAGCTTTCTTT
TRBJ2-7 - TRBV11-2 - CASSLEGSRGPNEQYF TGTGCCAGCAGCTTAGAGGGGTCGCGAGGGCCCAACGAGCAGTACTTC
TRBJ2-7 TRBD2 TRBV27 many CASSSRLAPYEQYF TGTGCCAGCAGTTCCAGACTAGCACCCTACGAGCAGTACTTC
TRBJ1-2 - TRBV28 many CASSLGLSGIWGYTF TGTGCCAGCAGTTTAGGCCTGTCAGGGATTTGGGGCTACACCTTC
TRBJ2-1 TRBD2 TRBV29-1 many CSVEPSGRPNEQFF TGCAGCGTTGAACCTAGCGGGAGGCCGAATGAGCAGTTCTTC
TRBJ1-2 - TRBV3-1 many CASSQGMGSGYGGYTF TGTGCCAGCAGCCAAGGTATGGGTTCTGGCTACGGTGGCTACACCTTC
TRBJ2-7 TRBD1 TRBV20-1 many CSARKTGYEQYF TGCAGTGCTAGGAAGACAGGGTACGAGCAGTACTTC
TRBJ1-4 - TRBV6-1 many CASSKHATNEKLFF TGTGCCAGCAGCAAACACGCAACTAATGAAAAACTGTTTTTT
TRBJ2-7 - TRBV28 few CASSLKFTGIYEQYF TGTGCCAGCAGTTTAAAATTTACAGGGATCTACGAGCAGTACTTC
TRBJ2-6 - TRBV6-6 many CASSYSIQAASGANVLTF TGTGCCAGCAGTTACTCGATCCAGGCCGCTTCGGGGGCCAACGTCCTGACTTTC
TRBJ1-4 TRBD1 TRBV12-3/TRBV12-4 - CASSLQGMELFF TGTGCCAGCAGCCTACAGGGGATGGAACTGTTTTTT
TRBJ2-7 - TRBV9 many CASSVTGFYEQYF TGTGCCAGCAGCGTGACAGGATTCTACGAGCAGTACTTC
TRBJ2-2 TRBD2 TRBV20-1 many CSAGTSDNTGELFF TGCAGTGCGGGGACTAGCGATAACACCGGGGAGCTGTTTTTT
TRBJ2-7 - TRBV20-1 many CSARDPPPHGDEQYF TGCAGTGCTAGAGACCCCCCCCCCCACGGGGACGAGCAGTACTTC
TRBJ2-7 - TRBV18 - CASSPSAYEQYF TGTGCCAGCTCCCCCTCTGCCTACGAGCAGTACTTC
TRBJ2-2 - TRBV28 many CASSSPGGARTSGELFF TGTGCCAGCAGTTCCCCGGGGGGCGCTAGAACGTCCGGGGAGCTGTTTTTT
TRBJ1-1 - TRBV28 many CASNLRVLGEAFF TGTGCCAGCAACCTCAGGGTATTAGGGGAAGCTTTCTTT
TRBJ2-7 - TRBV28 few CASKQLPYEQYF TGTGCCAGCAAGCAGTTGCCCTACGAGCAGTACTTC
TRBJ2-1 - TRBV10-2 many CASSERLDSGGPYNEQFF TGCGCCAGCAGTGAGCGACTCGATTCAGGGGGGCCCTACAATGAGCAGTTCTTC
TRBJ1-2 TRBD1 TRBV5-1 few CASSFSVVQGANYGYTF TGCGCCAGCAGCTTTTCCGTCGTTCAGGGGGCGAACTATGGCTACACCTTC
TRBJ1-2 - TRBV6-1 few CASSGAGVNYGYTF TGTGCCAGCAGTGGTGCAGGGGTTAACTATGGCTACACCTTC
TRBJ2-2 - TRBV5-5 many CASSFFHRADTGELFF TGTGCCAGCAGCTTTTTCCACAGGGCAGACACCGGGGAGCTGTTTTTT
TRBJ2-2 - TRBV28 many CASSLYREAGELFF TGTGCCAGCAGTCTATACAGGGAAGCCGGGGAGCTGTTTTTT
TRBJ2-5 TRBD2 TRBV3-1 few CASMPGTSVETQYF TGTGCCAGCATGCCCGGGACTAGCGTAGAGACCCAGTACTTC
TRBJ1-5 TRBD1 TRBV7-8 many CASSLGTGNQPQHF TGTGCCAGCAGCTTAGGGACAGGGAATCAGCCCCAGCATTTT
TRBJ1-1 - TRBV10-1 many CASSENVGTEAFF TGCGCCAGCAGTGAGAACGTAGGCACTGAAGCTTTCTTT
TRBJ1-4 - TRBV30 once CAWSLVINEKLFF TGTGCCTGGAGTCTAGTGATTAATGAAAAACTGTTTTTT
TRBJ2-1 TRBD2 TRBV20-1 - CSAIDPMSGIYNEQFF TGCAGTGCTATAGACCCTATGAGCGGGATCTACAATGAGCAGTTCTTC
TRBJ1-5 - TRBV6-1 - CASKDQGSNQPQHF TGTGCCAGCAAGGACCAGGGTAGCAATCAGCCACAGCATTTT
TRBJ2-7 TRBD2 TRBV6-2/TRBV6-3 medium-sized CASSRSGGFRLSYEQYF TGTGCCAGCAGCCGCTCGGGGGGGTTTCGCCTCTCCTACGAGCAGTACTTC
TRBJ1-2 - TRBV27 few CASSLSSVPRVSYGYTF TGTGCCAGCAGTTTATCTTCCGTGCCTCGCGTTAGCTATGGCTACACCTTC
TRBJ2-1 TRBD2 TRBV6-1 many CASRSGTSGTNEQFF TGTGCCAGCAGATCCGGGACTAGCGGGACCAATGAGCAGTTCTTC
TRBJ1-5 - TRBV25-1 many CASSDWDSNQPQHF TGTGCCAGCAGTGATTGGGATAGCAATCAGCCCCAGCATTTT
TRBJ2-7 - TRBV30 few CACLKVVGGEQYF TGTGCCTGTCTGAAGGTTGTCGGGGGAGAGCAGTACTTC
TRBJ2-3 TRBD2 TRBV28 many CASSLTLAGQLDRTDTQYF TGTGCCAGCAGCCTCACCCTAGCGGGCCAATTGGACCGCACAGATACGCAGTATTTT
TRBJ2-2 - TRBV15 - CATSRGTAGLFF TGTGCCACCAGCAGAGGAACCGCGGGGCTGTTTTTT
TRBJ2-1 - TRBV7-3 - CASSLIGGQDNEQFF TGTGCCAGCAGCTTAATCGGAGGTCAAGACAATGAGCAGTTCTTC
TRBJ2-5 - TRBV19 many CASRRGPHQETQYF TGTGCCAGTAGAAGGGGACCCCACCAAGAGACCCAGTACTTC